Listed below are T cell receptor beta chains from one sample, sequenced in a study of response to subunit inactivated influenza vaccine. One entry per CDR3 protein, called by TCRdb with MiXCR from the RT-PCR reads. The repertoire has some 850,000 distinct CDR3 sequences, roughly 20% of them found once; the top ten carry 11%. Sequencing used PBMCs from blood, obtained less than 6 days after vaccination. These TCRs come from a man over 45 who received an inactivated influenza vaccine. Both conserved end residues are part of each CDR3. Fields, in order: clone size, J gene, D gene, V gene, CDR3 protein, CDR3 DNA. D genes are given only for firm matches. Rows may omit the clone size; those that give it use once, few, many or a size class.

NA,TRBJ1-4,NA,TRBV7-9,CASSLYPRRTNEKLFF,TGTGCCAGCAGCTTATATCCACGCAGGACTAATGAAAAACTGTTTTTT
NA,TRBJ2-7,NA,TRBV5-1,CASSLGLGDRVTVQYF,TGCGCCAGCAGCTTGGGGCTAGGGGACCGAGTTACGGTGCAGTACTTC
few,TRBJ1-4,NA,TRBV6-1,CASSSYATNEKLFF,TGTGCCAGCAGCTCATATGCAACTAATGAAAAACTGTTTTTT
many,TRBJ1-2,TRBD1,TRBV12-3/TRBV12-4,CASSLTGNYGYTF,TGTGCCAGCAGCTTGACAGGGAACTATGGCTACACCTTC
NA,TRBJ2-5,NA,TRBV12-3/TRBV12-4,CASSLDRFRPTARETQYF,TGTGCCAGCAGTTTGGATCGGTTCCGGCCGACTGCCCGGGAGACCCAGTACTTC
NA,TRBJ1-4,TRBD1,TRBV7-3,CASSTRQGRYEKLFF,TGTGCCAGCAGCACCAGACAGGGCCGCTATGAAAAACTGTTTTTT
many,TRBJ2-2,NA,TRBV4-1,CASSQDRTGELFF,TGCGCCAGCAGCCAAGATAGGACCGGGGAGCTGTTTTTT
NA,TRBJ2-6,NA,TRBV7-9,CASSLGLGPSGANVLTF,TGTGCCAGCAGCTTAGGGTTGGGGCCCTCTGGGGCCAACGTCCTGACTTTC
many,TRBJ1-5,TRBD1,TRBV4-3,CASSQFWTGRNQPQHF,TGCGCCAGCAGCCAATTTTGGACAGGGAGAAATCAGCCCCAGCATTTT
few,TRBJ2-3,NA,TRBV7-9,CASSFSDDTQYF,TGTGCCAGCAGCTTTTCGGACGATACGCAGTATTTT
many,TRBJ2-3,TRBD2,TRBV7-2,CASSSFSGGDTDTQYF,TGTGCCAGCAGCTCCTTTAGCGGGGGGGACACAGATACGCAGTATTTT
NA,TRBJ1-5,NA,TRBV28,CASSYEGWRPQHF,TGTGCCAGCAGTTATGAGGGGTGGCGGCCCCAGCATTTT
NA,TRBJ2-2,TRBD2,TRBV7-2,CASRLVAGGHTGELFF,TGTGCCAGCAGGCTCGTAGCGGGGGGGCACACCGGGGAGCTGTTTTTT
NA,TRBJ2-7,NA,TRBV7-2,CASSLDWNSYEQYF,TGTGCCAGCAGCTTGGACTGGAACTCCTACGAGCAGTACTTC
NA,TRBJ1-4,NA,TRBV28,CASSLQWGNEKLFF,TGTGCCAGCAGTCTCCAGTGGGGTAATGAAAAACTGTTTTTT
NA,TRBJ2-2,TRBD1,TRBV7-3,CASSAGQGAGTGELFF,TGTGCCAGCAGCGCGGGACAGGGGGCAGGCACCGGGGAGCTGTTTTTT
NA,TRBJ2-5,NA,TRBV7-8,CASSGGPEETQYF,TGTGCCAGCAGTGGGGGACCAGAAGAGACCCAGTACTTC
few,TRBJ1-5,NA,TRBV27,CASSLSGILNQPQHF,TGTGCCAGCAGTTTATCGGGGATACTCAATCAGCCCCAGCATTTT
NA,TRBJ1-2,TRBD1,TRBV5-1,CASSADRGQANYGYTF,TGCGCCAGCAGCGCCGACAGGGGACAAGCTAACTATGGCTACACCTTC
few,TRBJ2-5,NA,TRBV4-3,CASSQVQGGETQYF,TGCGCCAGCAGCCAAGTACAGGGGGGGGAGACCCAGTACTTC
NA,TRBJ1-2,NA,TRBV20-1,CSASGVLYGYTF,TGCAGTGCTAGCGGCGTGCTCTATGGCTACACCTTC
few,TRBJ1-5,NA,TRBV28,CASNRLEGVGDQPQHF,TGTGCCAGCAACCGCTTGGAGGGGGTCGGCGATCAGCCCCAGCATTTT
many,TRBJ2-7,TRBD1,TRBV20-1,CSAGGTGYEQYF,TGCAGTGCTGGAGGGACAGGCTACGAGCAGTACTTC
many,TRBJ2-4,NA,TRBV29-1,CSVVHAGDTKNIQYF,TGCAGCGTTGTTCATGCAGGGGACACCAAAAACATTCAGTACTTC
NA,TRBJ2-1,TRBD2,TRBV5-5,CASSLRLAGRYNEQFF,TGTGCCAGCAGCTTGCGGCTAGCGGGAAGGTACAATGAGCAGTTCTTC
NA,TRBJ2-1,TRBD1,TRBV10-3,CAIMGQGIGSYNEQFF,TGTGCCATCATGGGACAGGGAATAGGCTCCTACAATGAGCAGTTCTTC
few,TRBJ2-3,TRBD2,TRBV5-1,CASRTSGREYTDTQYF,TGCGCCAGCAGGACTAGCGGGAGGGAATACACAGATACGCAGTATTTT
NA,TRBJ2-7,NA,TRBV5-1,CASKSGASSYEQYF,TGCGCCAGCAAGTCGGGTGCTTCCTCCTACGAGCAGTACTTC
NA,TRBJ1-5,NA,TRBV20-1,CSASGGLKPQHF,TGCAGTGCTAGCGGGGGGCTCAAGCCCCAGCATTTT
NA,TRBJ2-7,NA,TRBV12-3/TRBV12-4,CASIGAGLTYEQYF,TGTGCCAGCATAGGGGCGGGATTGACCTACGAGCAGTACTTC
few,TRBJ2-7,TRBD2,TRBV29-1,CSVDGAGEAYEQYF,TGCAGCGTTGATGGAGCGGGAGAGGCCTACGAGCAGTACTTC
few,TRBJ1-1,NA,TRBV5-4,CASHLGGGGTEAFF,TGTGCCAGCCACCTGGGGGGGGGGGGCACTGAAGCTTTCTTT
NA,TRBJ2-1,TRBD2,TRBV20-1,CSALAGGPDNEQFF,TGCAGTGCCTTAGCGGGAGGGCCGGACAATGAGCAGTTCTTC
NA,TRBJ2-1,TRBD1,TRBV4-2,CASSQDPGTGNYNEQFF,TGTGCCAGCAGCCAAGATCCCGGGACAGGGAACTACAATGAGCAGTTCTTC
few,TRBJ2-2,NA,TRBV4-1,CASSQVQNTGELFF,TGCGCCAGCAGCCAAGTACAGAACACCGGGGAGCTGTTTTTT
few,TRBJ1-1,NA,TRBV5-1,CASSSTVAHTEAFF,TGCGCCAGCAGCTCCACAGTAGCCCACACTGAAGCTTTCTTT
few,TRBJ1-5,NA,TRBV10-3,CAISSEVNQPQHF,TGTGCCATCAGTTCAGAAGTCAATCAGCCCCAGCATTTT
NA,TRBJ2-1,TRBD2,TRBV7-9,CASSLGGLGPGNEQFF,TGTGCCAGCAGCTTAGGGGGACTAGGCCCGGGCAATGAGCAGTTCTTC
NA,TRBJ2-1,TRBD1,TRBV20-1,CSAREQGFSNEQFF,TGCAGTGCTAGAGAACAGGGGTTTTCCAATGAGCAGTTCTTC
few,TRBJ2-1,TRBD2,TRBV12-3/TRBV12-4,CASSPRTSNEQFF,TGTGCCAGCAGTCCTCGGACTAGCAATGAGCAGTTCTTC
NA,TRBJ1-6,NA,TRBV20-1,CSARDPRRGNSPLHF,TGCAGTGCTAGAGATCCCCGGCGCGGGAATTCACCCCTCCACTTT
many,TRBJ2-2,NA,TRBV12-3/TRBV12-4,CASSLAGARTGELFF,TGTGCCAGCAGTTTAGCGGGAGCTAGAACCGGGGAGCTGTTTTTT
NA,TRBJ2-5,TRBD1,TRBV5-6,CASRQMTGRETQYF,TGTGCCAGCAGACAGATGACAGGGCGGGAGACCCAGTACTTC
NA,TRBJ2-1,NA,TRBV19,CASSIGREQFF,TGTGCCAGTAGTATCGGGCGCGAGCAGTTCTTC
NA,TRBJ1-5,NA,TRBV7-2,CASSLAPRQPQHF,TGTGCCAGCAGCTTAGCCCCACGGCAGCCCCAGCATTTT
few,TRBJ2-7,NA,TRBV4-3,CASSQVRGSPYEQYF,TGCGCCAGCAGCCAAGTCCGGGGGTCTCCCTACGAGCAGTACTTC
few,TRBJ2-1,NA,TRBV10-3,CAISDRGNNEQFF,TGTGCCATCAGTGACAGGGGAAACAATGAGCAGTTCTTC
few,TRBJ1-6,NA,TRBV10-3,CAISTPDRNSPLHF,TGTGCCATCAGCACTCCGGACAGAAATTCACCCCTCCACTTT
many,TRBJ2-1,NA,TRBV29-1,CSTDSMGNEQFF,TGCAGCACTGACAGCATGGGCAATGAGCAGTTCTTC
few,TRBJ2-7,TRBD2,TRBV6-5,CASGRGGYEQYF,TGTGCCAGCGGGCGGGGGGGATACGAGCAGTACTTC
NA,TRBJ1-4,TRBD1,TRBV11-2,CASSTTGGINEKLFF,TGTGCCAGCAGCACTACAGGGGGCATAAATGAAAAACTGTTTTTT
NA,TRBJ2-2,NA,TRBV29-1,CSVDSHGNTGELFF,TGCAGCGTTGATTCCCACGGGAACACCGGGGAGCTGTTTTTT
NA,TRBJ1-5,NA,TRBV11-1,CASSPTREGPPQINQPQHF,TGTGCCAGCAGCCCGACGCGTGAGGGTCCCCCACAAATAAATCAGCCCCAGCATTTT
many,TRBJ2-7,TRBD2,TRBV20-1,CSARALLDSGRSYEQYF,TGCAGTGCTAGAGCCTTATTGGATAGCGGGAGATCCTACGAGCAGTACTTC
NA,TRBJ1-5,NA,TRBV7-9,CASSLGVPGQPQHF,TGTGCCAGCAGCTTGGGAGTACCCGGTCAGCCCCAGCATTTT
NA,TRBJ1-1,NA,TRBV7-2,CASSLLNAEAFF,TGTGCCAGCAGCTTACTGAACGCTGAAGCTTTCTTT
few,TRBJ2-3,NA,TRBV15,CATSSRGIAYTDTQYF,TGTGCCACCAGCAGCCGGGGCATAGCTTACACAGATACGCAGTATTTT
few,TRBJ1-6,NA,TRBV6-1,CASSLRNSRSYNSPLHF,TGTGCCAGCAGTCTAAGGAACAGCCGCTCCTATAATTCACCCCTCCACTTT
NA,TRBJ2-5,NA,TRBV7-8,CASSLRLPRETQYF,TGTGCCAGCAGCTTACGGCTTCCCAGGGAGACCCAGTACTTC